A selection of T cell receptor beta chains follows, all from one sample in a study of neurological immune-mediated disorders. TCRdb analysed the 5' RACE reads with MiXCR anew, one entry per CDR3 protein. The sample has tens of thousands of distinct CDR3 sequences, approximately 4% seen once; the top ten hold about 3.1%. Sequencing was performed on PBMCs. The receptors originated from a woman aged 25 to 39 with multiple sclerosis. Each CDR3 is given with its conserved first and last residue.

v_call	j_call	cdr3_aa
TRBV3-1	TRBJ2-7	CASSQEPANYEQYF
TRBV6-2/TRBV6-3	TRBJ2-1	CASSYATSGREEQFF
TRBV4-1	TRBJ2-7	CASSLTSGGYEQYF
TRBV5-6	TRBJ1-6	CASSLNRANSPLNF
TRBV20-1	TRBJ1-6	CSALTGGEGSPLHF
TRBV12-3/TRBV12-4	TRBJ1-5	CASSLLEGNIGNQPQNF
TRBV20-1	TRBJ1-2	CSARVPGGGGAYGYTF
TRBV7-2	TRBJ1-6	CASSQATGQGGSPPLHF
TRBV6-5	TRBJ2-6	CASSTRPGTGANVLTF
TRBV27	TRBJ2-3	CASSLLAGVPDTQYF